Below are 6 T cell receptor beta chains sequenced from a single sample in a study of PD-L1 blockade in urothelial cancer. Using immunoSEQ multiplex PCR, the repertoire was profiled, and TCRdb retains in-frame clones only, with some absent. Here the sample spans around 41,000 clones, 83% being singletons. Time point denoted: peripheral blood 6 weeks after treatment start. The material was PBMCs, obtained around atezolizumab (anti-PD-L1) treatment. The receptors here all came from a man in his sixties with urothelial cancer.

The CDR3 DNA follows: TGTGCCAGTAGTGGAGGTAATGGACAGCCCCAGCATTTT. Protein product: CASSGGNGQPQHF. The chain links TRBV19 to TRBJ1-5, with D hard to call. The CDR3 spans 13 residues. V shed 5 bases and J shed 7 bases, with 12 bases lying between them. Germline values: CDR1 LNHDA, CDR2 SQIVND (reference sequence). Full variable domain (remainder filled in from reference TRBV19 and TRBJ1-5): DGGITQSPKYLFRKEGQNVTLSCEQNLNHDAMYWYRQDPGQGLRLIYYSQIVNDFQKGDIAEGYSVSREKKESFPLTVTSAQKNPTAFYLCASSGGNGQPQHFGDGTRLSIL.

The rearrangement uses TRBV30 and TRBJ2-5, with TRBD2 matching over 10 bases. The CDR3 consists of 19 residues. Germline V gives CDR1 GTSNPN, CDR2 SVGIG (reference sequence). The V and J ends lost 4 bases and 4 bases, in that order; junction bases with no gene match: 21. CDR3 in DNA: TGTGCCTGGAATCCTTCCCGACTAGCGGGCCCGGGCGGTGGAGAGACCCAGTACTTC. As protein: CAWNPSRLAGPGGGETQYF.

The rearrangement uses TRBV4-1 and TRBJ2-1; a weak D match, TRBD2 (5 bases). V lost 6 bases and J lost 1, with 13 bases in between. Germline V gene lookup returns CDR1 MGHRA and CDR2 YSYEKL. This CDR3 has 15 residues. The CDR3 spells CASREATLSYNEQFF. CDR3 DNA: TGCGCCAGCAGGGAGGCGACCCTATCCTACAATGAGCAGTTCTTC.

This clone was detected once. This chain connects TRBV28 to TRBJ2-7; the D is unclear. Trimming shortened V by 6 bases and J by 3 bases, and 12 bases separated the two germline ends. The CDR3 runs 13 residues. Per germline, CDR1 MDHEN and CDR2 SYDVKM. The CDR3 region has the DNA TGTGCCAGCAGAACACAAGGAGACTACGAGCAGTACTTC. This codes for CASRTQGDYEQYF.

The J gene is TRBJ2-1, the V gene TRBV7-8, with no clear D. The CDR3 loop spans 15 amino acids. Germline assignment: CDR1 SGHVS and CDR2 FQNEAQ. V dropped 5 bases and J dropped 3 bases, with 14 bases sitting between them. The CDR3 DNA reads as TGTGCCAGCAGCCCGGTAGAGCCGTACTACAATGAGCAGTTCTTC. It codes for CASSPVEPYYNEQFF.

The genes are TRBV7-2 and TRBJ2-7; D is possibly TRBD2 (6 bases). This CDR3 has 17 amino acids. Germline loops: CDR1 SGHTA, CDR2 FQGNSA. V dropped 1 base and J dropped 5 bases, with 21 bases sitting between them. This CDR3 reads CASSLVPAGSGFNEQYF. The CDR3 DNA follows: TGTGCCAGCAGCTTAGTCCCCGCGGGGTCGGGGTTTAACGAGCAGTACTTC.